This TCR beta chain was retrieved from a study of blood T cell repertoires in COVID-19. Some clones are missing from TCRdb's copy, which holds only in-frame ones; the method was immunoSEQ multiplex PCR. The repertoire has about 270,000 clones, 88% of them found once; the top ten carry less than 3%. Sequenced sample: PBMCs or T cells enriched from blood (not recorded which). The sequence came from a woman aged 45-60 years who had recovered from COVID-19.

CDR3 in amino acids: CASSIILAVDTEAFF. The DNA of the CDR3 is TGTGCCAGTAGTATCATCCTAGCGGTGGACACTGAAGCTTTCTTT. The chain links TRBV19 to TRBJ1-1; D is uncertain. Germline V gene data show CDR1 as LNHDA and CDR2 as SQIVND (reference sequence). The CDR3 totals 15 residues. The V gene lost 3 bases and the J gene lost 3 bases, with 14 bases spanning the gap.